The clone carrying this T cell receptor beta chain was seen only a few times. What it recognizes is unknown. The sample originates from a study of T cells after yellow fever vaccination. As for the study in general: Libraries from low-cell-number fractions were prepared with the SMART-Seq v4 Ultra Low Input RNA kit.

Study-level points and caveats: Compared with primary, the secondary response was weaker and peaked at day 5, not 15. Post-booster samples contained most primary-vaccination clones (approximately 95% CD4, around 90% CD8).

Germline V gives CDR1 SGHTS, CDR2 YDEGEE. The length of the CDR3 is 13 residues. Deletions cut 4 bases from V and 4 bases from J, with 9 bases between. UMIs and a universal primer site were added when TCR cDNA was made by 5'RACE template switching. TCRdb fed the 5' RACE reads into MiXCR, producing one record per CDR3 protein. The repertoire holds some 420,000 distinct CDR3 sequences, with roughly a sixth as singletons. The chain links TRBV5-8 to TRBJ1-5; D might be TRBD1 (5 bases). The receptor comes from a man between 18 and 29 years old who received the YFV17D yellow fever vaccine. Sample: PBMCs, taken before the yellow fever booster vaccination. This CDR3 is CASSPRQNQPQHF. The DNA of the CDR3 is TGTGCCAGCAGCCCCCGACAGAATCAGCCCCAGCATTTT.